This T cell receptor beta chain stems from a study of CD8+ T cells in alopecia areata. About the research overall: Those patients who were treated received oral tofacitinib, which was given at 5 to 10 mg twice daily for moderate-to-severe alopecia areata.

RNA was isolated and reverse transcribed to cDNA, the sequencing template. Profiled with immunoSEQ multiplex PCR; TCRdb holds only in-frame clones, not every one. The repertoire holds 110,000 to 150,000 clones, with roughly 64% as singletons. The CDR3 contains 14 residues. Germline CDR1 is MNHEY and CDR2 is SMNVEV (reference sequence). Trimming took 2 bases from V and 2 from J, leaving 9 bases between them. Sequenced material: CD4+ T cells sorted from blood, taken at week 0. This clonotype was obtained from a human donor with alopecia areata. The rearrangement joins TRBV27 to TRBJ1-2, with a weak D call TRBD1 (6 bases). The CDR3 is CASSLDRTNYGYTF. In DNA, the CDR3 is TGTGCCAGCAGTTTAGACAGGACCAACTATGGCTACACCTTC.